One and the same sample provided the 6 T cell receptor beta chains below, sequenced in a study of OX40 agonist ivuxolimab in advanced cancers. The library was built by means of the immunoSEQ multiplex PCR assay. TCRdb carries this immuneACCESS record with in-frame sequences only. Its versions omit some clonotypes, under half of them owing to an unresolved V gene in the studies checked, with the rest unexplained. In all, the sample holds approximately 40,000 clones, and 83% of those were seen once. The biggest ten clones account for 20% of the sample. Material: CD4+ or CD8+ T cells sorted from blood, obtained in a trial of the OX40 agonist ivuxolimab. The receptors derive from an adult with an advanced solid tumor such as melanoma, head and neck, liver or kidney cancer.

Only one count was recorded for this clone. The CDR3 here is CASSLSGTSSYEQYF. The DNA for the CDR3 is TGTGCCAGCAGTTTATCAGGGACTAGCTCCTACGAGCAGTACTTC. The chain is built from TRBV27 and TRBJ2-7; TRBD2 aligns across 8 bases. V was clipped by 0 bases and J by 0 bases; unmatched bases: 1. The CDR3 runs 15 residues. The germline V gene has CDR1 MNHEY and CDR2 SMNVEV (reference sequence).

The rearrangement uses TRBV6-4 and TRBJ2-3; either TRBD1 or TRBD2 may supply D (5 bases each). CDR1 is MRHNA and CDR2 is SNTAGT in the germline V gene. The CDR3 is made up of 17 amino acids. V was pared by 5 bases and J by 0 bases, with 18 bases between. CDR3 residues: CASSSPVGVPSTDTQYF. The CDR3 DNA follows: TGTGCCAGCAGTTCCCCAGTGGGGGTCCCTAGCACAGATACGCAGTATTTT.

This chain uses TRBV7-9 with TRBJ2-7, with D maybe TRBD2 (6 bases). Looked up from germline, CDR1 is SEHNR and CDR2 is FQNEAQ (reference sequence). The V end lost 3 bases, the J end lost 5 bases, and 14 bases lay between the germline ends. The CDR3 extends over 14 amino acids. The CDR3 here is CASSLLGTGDEQYF. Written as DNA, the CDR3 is TGTGCCAGCAGCTTGCTCGGGACTGGGGACGAGCAGTACTTC.

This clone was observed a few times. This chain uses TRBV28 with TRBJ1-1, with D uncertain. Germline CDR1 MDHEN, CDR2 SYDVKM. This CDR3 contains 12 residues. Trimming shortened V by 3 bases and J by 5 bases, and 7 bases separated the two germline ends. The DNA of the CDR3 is TGTGCCAGCAGTTTTAGAGGTACTGAAGCTTTCTTT. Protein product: CASSFRGTEAFF.

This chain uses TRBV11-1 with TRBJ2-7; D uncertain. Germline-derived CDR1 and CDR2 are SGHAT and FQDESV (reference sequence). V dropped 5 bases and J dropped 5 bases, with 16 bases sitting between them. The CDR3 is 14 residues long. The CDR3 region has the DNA TGTGCCAGCAGCCAGCCATATGGAGCCGACGAGCAGTACTTC. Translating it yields CASSQPYGADEQYF.

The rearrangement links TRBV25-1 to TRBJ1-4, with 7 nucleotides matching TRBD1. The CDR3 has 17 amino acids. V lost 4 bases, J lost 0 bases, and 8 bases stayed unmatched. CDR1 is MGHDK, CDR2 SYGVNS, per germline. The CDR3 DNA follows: TGTGCCAGCAGTGCCCGGACAGGATGGGCAACTAATGAAAAACTGTTTTTT. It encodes CASSARTGWATNEKLFF.